The 11 T cell receptor beta chains in this list originate from one sample, sequenced in a study of post-analysis software for immune sequencing data. Study-level points and caveats: Patients carried several TRBV segments more frequently than controls did, and TRBV5-6, TRBV5-1 and TRBV20-1 were among them.

Their antigens remain unidentified. Built from TCR beta cDNA, the libraries had unique molecular identifiers in them. MiXCR, applied by TCRdb to the PCR reads, yields one record per CDR3 protein. The data hold about 540,000 distinct CDR3 sequences, with around 31% observed a single time. Sequenced material: blood. The origin of the receptors is a girl aged 2-17 years with multiple sclerosis.

The sample holds a few counts of this clonotype. The gene calls are TRBV6-6 and TRBJ2-6, with 7 bases identical to TRBD1. CDR3 length equals 16 residues. V gave up 5 bases and J gave up 0 bases; unmatched junction bases: 4. In germline, CDR1 is MNHNY, CDR2 SVGAGI (reference sequence). CDR3 loop: CASSTGDRSGANVLTF. CDR3 bases: TGTGCCAGCAGTACAGGGGACCGCTCTGGGGCCAACGTCCTGACTTTC.

The gene calls are TRBV3-1 and TRBJ2-7, with D maybe TRBD1 (6 bases). In germline, CDR1 is LGHDT, CDR2 YNNKEL (reference sequence). The CDR3 has 13 residues. Deletions cut 6 bases from V and 9 bases from J, with 18 bases between. CDR3 loop: CASRLGATGRQYF. Here the CDR3 DNA reads TGTGCCAGCAGACTGGGGGCGACGGGAAGGCAGTACTTC.

This clonotype has just a few counts. A much bigger clone sits one base away, suggesting this may be a read error. The V call is TRBV12-3 or TRBV12-4, the J call TRBJ2-5; no reliable D call. The CDR3 runs to 13 residues. This chain's CDR3 is CPSSFSGQETQYF. In nucleotides, the CDR3 is TGTCCCAGCAGTTTCTCCGGGCAAGAGACCCAGTACTTC.

This clonotype came up many times. The rearrangement links TRBV6-2 or TRBV6-3 to TRBJ2-5; maybe TRBD2 (5 bases). The V end was cut by 6 bases, the J end by 2 bases, with 10 bases between. Germline loops: CDR1 MNHEY, CDR2 SVGEGT. This CDR3 contains 13 residues. The CDR3 spells CASSTRSQETQYF. The CDR3 bases are TGTGCCAGCAGCACTAGATCGCAAGAGACCCAGTACTTC.

The chain couples TRBV19 to TRBJ2-5; D may be TRBD2 (5 bases). V was trimmed by 5 bases and J by 7 bases, leaving 17 bases between them. This CDR3 is built from 14 residues. Germline assignment: CDR1 LNHDA and CDR2 SQIVND (reference sequence). The DNA of the CDR3 is TGTGCCAGTAGTCTTCGCCTGACCGGGGTGACCCAGTACTTC. This codes for CASSLRLTGVTQYF.

In this sample, this clonotype turned up a few times. This chain links TRBV20-1 with TRBJ2-5; no reliable D call. CDR3 length equals 14 residues. V lost 0 bases to trimming and J lost 3 bases, with 11 bases between them. Germline CDR1 and CDR2: DFQATT and SNEGSKA (reference sequence). DNA of the CDR3: TGCAGTGCTAGAGACCCCTGGACGGAAGAGACCCAGTACTTC. Amino acids: CSARDPWTEETQYF.

The table lists this clonotype with a few counts. The chain has TRBV29-1 and TRBJ2-7, with D possibly matching TRBD1 (5 bases). CDR1 and CDR2 from the germline V gene are SQVTM and ANQGSEA. Trimming shortened V by 8 bases and J by 2 bases, and 13 bases separated the two germline ends. The CDR3 consists of 12 residues. The CDR3 region is CSSGDSTYEQYF. The CDR3 bases are TGCAGCTCTGGAGACAGCACCTACGAGCAGTACTTC.

This clonotype was counted only a few times. The chain couples TRBV20-1 to TRBJ2-3; 14 bases are a match to TRBD2. This CDR3 has 16 residues. CDR1 is DFQATT, CDR2 SNEGSKA, per germline (reference sequence). The J segment lost 0 bases and the V segment lost 5 bases, leaving 4 bases of the junction unmatched. The DNA of the CDR3 is TGCAGTGCTGACGGACTAGCGGGGGGCAGCACAGATACGCAGTATTTT. Amino acid sequence: CSADGLAGGSTDTQYF.

The chain carries TRBV20-1 and TRBJ1-5; D uncertain. Trimming took off 6 bases at V and 3 bases at J, with 12 bases between the two ends. This CDR3 has 13 amino acids. Germline lookup yields CDR1 DFQATT and CDR2 SNEGSKA (reference sequence). The CDR3 loop reads CSASSGSNQPQHF. In nucleotides, the CDR3 is TGCAGTGCCTCCAGTGGATCCAATCAGCCCCAGCATTTT.

This chain connects TRBV4-2 to TRBJ1-2; no clear D. This CDR3 is 15 amino acids long. Germline-derived CDR1 and CDR2 are LGHNA and YNFKEQ. Trimming removed 2 bases from V and 4 bases from J, with 14 bases in between. CDR3 sequence reads: CASSQPELRTYGYTF. The CDR3 DNA reads TGTGCCAGCAGCCAACCCGAACTAAGGACCTATGGCTACACCTTC.

For the CDR3, the DNA is TGTGCCAGCAGTCCTCCGGGACTAGCGGGGAGCTACGAGCAGTACTTC. Its translation is CASSPPGLAGSYEQYF. The chain employs TRBV28 and TRBJ2-7; 13 bases are shared with TRBD2. The germline V gene encodes CDR1 MDHEN and CDR2 SYDVKM. The CDR3 extends over 16 amino acids. The V and J ends lost 5 bases and 3 bases, in that order; junction bases with no gene match: 7.